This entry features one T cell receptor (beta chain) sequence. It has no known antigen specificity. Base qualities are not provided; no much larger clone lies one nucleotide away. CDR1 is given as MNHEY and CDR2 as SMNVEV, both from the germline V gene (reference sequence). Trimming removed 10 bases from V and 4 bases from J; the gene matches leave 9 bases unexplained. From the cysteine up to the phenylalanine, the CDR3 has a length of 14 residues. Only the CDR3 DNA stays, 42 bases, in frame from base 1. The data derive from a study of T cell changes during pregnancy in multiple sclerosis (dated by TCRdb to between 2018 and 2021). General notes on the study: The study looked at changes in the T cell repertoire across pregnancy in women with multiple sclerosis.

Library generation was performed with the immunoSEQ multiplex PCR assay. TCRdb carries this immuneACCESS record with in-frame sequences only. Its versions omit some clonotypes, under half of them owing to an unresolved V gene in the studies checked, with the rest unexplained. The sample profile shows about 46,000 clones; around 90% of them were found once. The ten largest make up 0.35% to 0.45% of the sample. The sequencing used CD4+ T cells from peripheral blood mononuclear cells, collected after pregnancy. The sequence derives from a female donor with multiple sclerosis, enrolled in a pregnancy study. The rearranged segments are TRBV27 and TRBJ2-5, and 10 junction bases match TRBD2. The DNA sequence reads TGTGCCACTTCGAAACTAGCGGGACGAGAGACCCAGTACTTC. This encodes CATSKLAGRETQYF.